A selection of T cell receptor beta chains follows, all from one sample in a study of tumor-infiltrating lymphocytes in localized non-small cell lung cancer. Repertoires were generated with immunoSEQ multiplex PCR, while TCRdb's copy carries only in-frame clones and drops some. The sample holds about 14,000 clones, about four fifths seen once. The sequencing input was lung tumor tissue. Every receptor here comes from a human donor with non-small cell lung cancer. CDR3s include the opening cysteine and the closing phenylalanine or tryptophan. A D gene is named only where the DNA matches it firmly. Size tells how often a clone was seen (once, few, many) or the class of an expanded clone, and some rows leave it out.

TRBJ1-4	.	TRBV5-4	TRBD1	CASSLGQPTNEKLFF	TGTGCCAGCAGCCTGGGACAGCCTACTAATGAAAAACTGTTTTTT
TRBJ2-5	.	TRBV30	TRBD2	CAWSVGSSGGAETQYF	TGTGCCTGGAGTGTAGGTAGTAGCGGGGGGGCAGAGACCCAGTACTTC
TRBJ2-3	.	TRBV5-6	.	CASSLGQGRTDTQYF	TGTGCCAGCAGCTTGGGGCAGGGAAGAACAGATACGCAGTATTTT
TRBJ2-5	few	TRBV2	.	CASSEGGGGQYF	TGTGCCAGCAGTGAAGGGGGAGGAGGGCAGTACTTC
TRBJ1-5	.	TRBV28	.	CASRRGWAGRRNQPQHF	TGTGCCAGCAGACGAGGTTGGGCCGGACGGAGGAATCAGCCCCAGCATTTT
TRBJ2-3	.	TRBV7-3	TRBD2	CASSVSGWGNTQYF	TGTGCCAGCAGCGTTAGCGGGTGGGGGAATACGCAGTATTTT
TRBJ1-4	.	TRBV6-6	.	CASSYSNEKLFF	TGTGCCAGCAGTTACTCGAATGAAAAACTGTTTTTT
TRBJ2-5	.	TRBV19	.	CASSKGSEEGETQYF	TGTGCCAGTAGTAAAGGGTCGGAGGAGGGGGAGACCCAGTACTTC
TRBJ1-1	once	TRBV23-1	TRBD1	CASSQTGLNTEAFF	TGCGCCAGCAGTCAGACAGGGCTGAACACTGAAGCTTTCTTT
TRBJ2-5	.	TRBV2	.	CASGTSQETQYF	TGTGCCAGCGGGACTTCTCAAGAGACCCAGTACTTC